These 26 T cell receptor beta chains were sequenced from one sample in a study of blood T cell repertoires in COVID-19. Clones were sequenced by immunoSEQ multiplex PCR, and TCRdb holds only the in-frame ones, with some missing. The data hold 100,000 to 150,000 clones, with approximately 74% observed a single time. The sample taken for sequencing was peripheral blood. The origin of the receptors is a man older than 75 with COVID-19, enrolled during active disease.

The chain employs TRBV5-5 and TRBJ2-5; D possibly corresponds to TRBD1 (5 bases). Germline-derived CDR1 and CDR2 are SGHKS and YYEKEE (reference sequence). V was pared by 4 bases and J by 5 bases, with 12 bases between. The CDR3 runs to 13 residues. CDR3 residues: CASSQQGGETQYF. The CDR3 bases are TGTGCCAGCAGCCAGCAGGGTGGGGAGACCCAGTACTTC.

The chain is built from TRBV2 and TRBJ1-1; the match to TRBD1 covers 7 bases. V lost 6 bases, J lost 3 bases, and 7 bases stayed unmatched. CDR3 length equals 14 residues. CDR1 and CDR2 from the germline V gene are SNHLY and FYNNEI. In DNA form, the CDR3 reads TGTGCCAGCAGAGAGGGGGCGCGGGACACTGAAGCTTTCTTT. Its protein product is CASREGARDTEAFF.

A few counts support this clone. This chain joins TRBV4-1 and TRBJ2-3; 10 bases align to TRBD1. Germline V gives CDR1 MGHRA, CDR2 YSYEKL. The CDR3 loop spans 15 amino acids. V lost 3 bases and J lost 3; bases outside the gene matches: 3. The CDR3 bases are TGCGCCAGCAGCCAGGGGGACAGGGGTACAGATACGCAGTATTTT. Its translation: CASSQGDRGTDTQYF.

This clone showed up just once. V usage is TRBV5-8 and J usage is TRBJ1-5, with 10 bases that match TRBD1. Looked up from germline, CDR1 is SGHTS and CDR2 is YDEGEE. Germline trimming cut 4 bases from V and 2 bases from J; bases unmatched to any gene: 6. This CDR3 has 16 amino acids. The chain's CDR3 is CASSGWDRGGNQPQHF. CDR3 in DNA: TGTGCCAGCAGCGGGTGGGACAGGGGTGGCAATCAGCCCCAGCATTTT.

The sample holds one count of this clone. The chain has TRBV7-3 and TRBJ2-1; TRBD2 matches at 10 bases. V shed 8 bases, J shed 4 bases, and the junction held 2 bases outside the gene matches. The CDR3 covers 13 residues. Germline CDR1 reads SGHTA; CDR2 reads FQGTGA. CDR3 residues: CASGLAVYNEQFF. The CDR3 DNA reads TGTGCCAGCGGACTAGCGGTTTACAATGAGCAGTTCTTC. Filled out from reference TRBV7-3 and TRBJ2-1, the complete variable domain reads GAGVSQTPSNKVTEKGKYVELRCDPISGHTALYWYRQSLGQGPEFLIYFQGTGAADDSGLPNDRFFAVRPEGSVSTLKIQRTERGDSAVYLCASGLAVYNEQFFGPGTRLTVL.

This chain joins TRBV14 and TRBJ1-6; 8 bases agree with TRBD1. This CDR3 contains 15 residues. Per germline, CDR1 SGHDN and CDR2 FVKESK. Trimming at V came to 5 bases and at J to 8 bases, leaving 8 bases not matched to a gene. CDR3 in DNA: TGTGCCAGCAGCAACAGGGGGGTAGTATATTCACCCCTCCACTTT. Translation gives CASSNRGVVYSPLHF.

The CDR3 DNA follows: TGTGCCAGCAGTTTATCTCCCCCCTTCTATGGCTACACCTTC. Translating gives CASSLSPPFYGYTF. This chain links TRBV27 with TRBJ1-2; D unclear. The germline V gene encodes CDR1 MNHEY and CDR2 SMNVEV (reference sequence). Trimming removed 0 bases from V and 4 bases from J, with 9 bases in between. This CDR3 is built from 14 residues.

This chain connects TRBV20-1 to TRBJ1-6; the D gene is possibly TRBD1 (6 bases). Germline CDR1 and CDR2: DFQATT and SNEGSKA (reference sequence). The CDR3 is made up of 12 amino acids. V was cut by 4 bases and J by 13 bases, with 14 bases left in between. DNA of the CDR3: TGCAGTGCTAATGACCCTACAGGGCCCCTCCACTTT. This gives the protein CSANDPTGPLHF.

The rearrangement joins TRBV28 to TRBJ2-3, with TRBD2 matching 8 bases. The V gene's germline CDR1 is MDHEN and CDR2 SYDVKM. Trimming at V came to 5 bases and at J to 6 bases, leaving 10 bases not matched to a gene. The CDR3 contains 15 residues. CDR3 loop: CASSPGGARRDTQYF. CDR3 DNA sequence: TGTGCCAGCAGTCCCGGGGGGGCCCGGCGGGATACGCAGTATTTT.

The rearrangement joins TRBV6-6 to TRBJ2-3; D gene unclear. The CDR3 runs to 14 residues. V gave up 5 bases and J gave up 6 bases, with 15 bases separating them. Looked up from germline, CDR1 is MNHNY and CDR2 is SVGAGI (reference sequence). The CDR3 coding sequence is TGTGCCAGCAGTACCACCTCCGGGTGGGATACGCAGTATTTT. It codes for CASSTTSGWDTQYF.

The chain joins TRBV27 to TRBJ2-7; 7 bases are shared with TRBD1. Germline V gene data show CDR1 as MNHEY and CDR2 as SMNVEV (reference sequence). This CDR3 is built from 12 residues. The junction had 3 bases not matched to a gene; V was cut back by 5 bases and J by 5 bases. The CDR3: CASSRQGHEQYF. DNA for the CDR3: TGTGCCAGCAGTAGACAGGGCCACGAGCAGTACTTC.

This rearrangement joins TRBV5-1 to TRBJ2-2; D gene uncertain. The CDR3 consists of 14 residues. Germline V gene lookup returns CDR1 SGHRS and CDR2 YFSETQ. Trimming cost V 1 base and J 4 bases, with 8 bases left between them. CDR3 amino acids: CASSLRASTGELFF. DNA of the CDR3: TGCGCCAGCAGCTTGCGAGCTTCCACCGGGGAGCTGTTTTTT.

The J gene is TRBJ2-2, the V gene TRBV28; D is ambiguous. Germline CDR1 and CDR2: MDHEN and SYDVKM. The CDR3 consists of 13 residues. Trimming left V 6 bases short and J 3 bases short, with 8 bases between. The CDR3 sequence: CASRRSDTGELFF. In DNA form, the CDR3 reads TGTGCCAGCAGGCGCAGCGACACCGGGGAGCTGTTTTTT.

The CDR3 is CASSLGLNNEQFF. In DNA form, the CDR3 reads TGTGCCAGCAGCTTAGGACTCAACAATGAGCAGTTCTTC. The chain recombines TRBV13 with TRBJ2-1; D is uncertain. The germline V and J ends were trimmed by 0 bases and 5 bases, with 5 bases remaining between them. The CDR3 spans 13 residues. Germline CDR1 PRHDT, CDR2 FYEKMQ (reference sequence).

V and J are TRBV28 and TRBJ1-5; weak D call: TRBD1 (6 bases). From germline, CDR1 is MDHEN and CDR2 SYDVKM. V lost 11 bases, J lost 4 bases, and 15 bases lay in between. The CDR3 is made up of 13 amino acids. The CDR3 protein is CASNPDRNQPQHF. The CDR3 DNA is TGTGCCTCCAACCCCGACAGGAATCAGCCCCAGCATTTT.

There are a few counts of this clone. The chain couples TRBV9 to TRBJ2-5; the D gene is possibly TRBD1 (5 bases). Trimming took 3 bases from V and 2 from J, leaving 11 bases between them. The CDR3 totals 14 residues. CDR1 and CDR2 from the germline V gene are SGDLS and YYNGEE. In DNA, the CDR3 is TGTGCCAGCAGCGCCAGGGATTTTCAAGAGACCCAGTACTTC. The encoded protein is CASSARDFQETQYF.

The rearrangement links TRBV27 to TRBJ2-1; 10 nucleotides align to TRBD2. The CDR3 has 16 amino acids. Germline CDR1 is MNHEY and CDR2 is SMNVEV (reference sequence). V shed 5 bases and J 2 bases; nucleotides not matched to a gene: 6. The CDR3 reads CASSPRTSGTYNEQFF. The CDR3 DNA reads TGTGCCAGCAGTCCACGGACTAGCGGCACCTACAATGAGCAGTTCTTC.

The chain combines TRBV5-1 with TRBJ1-1, with D possibly matching TRBD1 (6 bases). Germline CDR1 SGHRS, CDR2 YFSETQ. The ends were cut back, 4 bases at V and 1 base at J, with 17 bases in the middle. The CDR3 consists of 16 residues. The CDR3 sequence: CASSREGGLANTEAFF. In DNA form, the CDR3 reads TGCGCCAGCAGCCGTGAGGGGGGGCTGGCGAACACTGAAGCTTTCTTT. Supplemented by reference TRBV5-1 and TRBJ1-1, the full variable domain reads KAGVTQTPRYLIKTRGQQVTLSCSPISGHRSVSWYQQTPGQGLQFLFEYFSETQRNKGNFPGRFSGRQFSNSRSEMNVSTLELGDSALYLCASSREGGLANTEAFFGQGTRLTVV.

V and J are TRBV7-6 and TRBJ2-2; TRBD1 matches 7 bases. V shed 4 bases, J shed 0 bases, and the junction held 2 bases outside the gene matches. CDR1 and CDR2 from the germline V gene are SGHVS and FNYEAQ. CDR3 length: 15 amino acids. CDR3 amino acids: CASSSGQPNTGELFF. The CDR3 DNA sequence: TGTGCCAGCAGCTCGGGACAGCCGAACACCGGGGAGCTGTTTTTT.

V usage is TRBV7-2 and J usage is TRBJ2-3; 9 nucleotides align to TRBD2. The germline V gene has CDR1 SGHTA and CDR2 FQGNSA. The CDR3 totals 15 residues. J gave up 1 base and V 3 bases, and 2 bases lay outside the gene matches. CDR3 DNA: TGTGCCAGCAGCTTTAGCGGGAGTGGCACAGATACGCAGTATTTT. It specifies CASSFSGSGTDTQYF.

The chain carries TRBV9 and TRBJ2-5, with D perhaps TRBD2 (5 bases). The germline CDR1 and CDR2 sequences are SGDLS and YYNGEE. V shed 0 bases and J shed 2 bases, with 11 bases lying between them. The CDR3 spans 15 residues. The DNA of the CDR3 is TGTGCCAGCAGCGTAGTCGGGGTGGAGCAAGAGACCCAGTACTTC. It specifies CASSVVGVEQETQYF. Filled out from reference TRBV9 and TRBJ2-5, the complete variable domain reads DSGVTQTPKHLITATGQRVTLRCSPRSGDLSVYWYQQSLDQGLQFLIQYYNGEERAKGNILERFSAQQFPDLHSELNLSSLELGDSALYFCASSVVGVEQETQYFGPGTRLLVL.

The chain uses TRBV7-9 and TRBJ2-5, with D tentatively TRBD1 (5 bases). This CDR3 is 14 amino acids long. V shed 7 bases and J shed 0 bases, with 12 bases lying between them. CDR1 and CDR2 (germline): SEHNR, FQNEAQ (reference sequence). The CDR3 nucleotides are TGTGCCAGCACCCCTCCAGGGAACCAAGAGACCCAGTACTTC. This gives the protein CASTPPGNQETQYF.

The chain employs TRBV11-2 and TRBJ1-2, with D tentatively TRBD1 (5 bases). The germline V gene has CDR1 SGHAT and CDR2 FQNNGV. The V and J ends lost 5 bases and 4 bases respectively, with 8 bases between them. There are 12 residues in the CDR3. In nucleotides, the CDR3 is TGTGCCAGCAGCGATCAGGGCTATGGCTACACCTTC. Encoded protein: CASSDQGYGYTF.

The rearrangement joins TRBV28 to TRBJ1-4; 11 bases agree with TRBD1. The CDR3 runs to 14 residues. Losses at the gene ends were 6 bases for V and 7 bases for J; bases not matched to a gene: 4. Germline CDR1 is MDHEN and CDR2 is SYDVKM. The CDR3 here is CASRAGTGGEKLFF. In DNA form, the CDR3 reads TGTGCCAGCAGAGCCGGGACAGGGGGTGAAAAACTGTTTTTT.

The V call is TRBV7-3, the J call TRBJ2-7, with 7 bases matching TRBD1. The CDR3 has 15 amino acids. Germline CDR1 SGHTA, CDR2 FQGTGA. The junction had 10 bases not matched to a gene; V was cut back by 4 bases and J by 4 bases. CDR3 loop: CASSSNPGQQYEQYF. Here the CDR3 DNA reads TGTGCCAGCAGCTCCAACCCGGGACAGCAATACGAGCAGTACTTC.

This clone was counted a few times. Here the CDR3 DNA reads TGTGCCAGCAGCTTAGGTACCAGTACCTACGAGCAGTACTTC. Amino acid sequence: CASSLGTSTYEQYF. This chain uses TRBV7-8 with TRBJ2-7, with D hard to call. CDR1 and CDR2 from the germline V gene are SGHVS and FQNEAQ. The CDR3 sequence is 14 residues long. Trimming stripped 1 base from V and 2 bases from J, with 9 bases between.